These 5 T cell receptor beta chains came from one sample sequenced in a study of cytomegalovirus exposure and HLA in healthy donors. Primers for the PCR totalled 60 Vbeta and 13 Jbeta. Here immunoSEQ multiplex PCR was the method, and the copy in TCRdb shows in-frame clones only, minus some. Of more than 60,000 clones listed, 75% to 80% were seen once; the top ten hold 2.5% to 3.5%. The sample taken for sequencing was PBMCs. The receptors originated from a young man in good health and CMV-seronegative.

The V gene is TRBV10-3, the J gene TRBJ1-1, with TRBD1 matching 10 bases. The germline V gene encodes CDR1 ENHRY and CDR2 SYGVKD. The CDR3 is 14 residues long. V lost 7 bases, J lost 4 bases, and 6 bases stayed unmatched. CDR3 residues: CAIMRDRGGTEAFF. CDR3 DNA sequence: TGTGCCATCATGCGGGACAGGGGTGGCACTGAAGCTTTCTTT.

The chain carries TRBV28 and TRBJ2-5, with TRBD1 identical over 8 bases. The CDR3 consists of 17 residues. Germline loops: CDR1 MDHEN, CDR2 SYDVKM. Germline trimming cut 5 bases from V and 2 bases from J; bases unmatched to any gene: 13. CDR3 DNA: TGTGCCAGCAGTCCCACAACAGGGGGGCACCTTCAAGAGACCCAGTACTTC. Protein sequence: CASSPTTGGHLQETQYF. Supplemented by reference TRBV28 and TRBJ2-5, the full variable domain reads DVKVTQSSRYLVKRTGEKVFLECVQDMDHENMFWYRQDPGLGLRLIYFSYDVKMKEKGDIPEGYSVSREKKERFSLILESASTNQTSMYLCASSPTTGGHLQETQYFGPGTRLLVL.

V usage is TRBV19 and J usage is TRBJ1-5; D gene uncertain. Trimming pared 5 bases from V and 5 bases from J, leaving 7 bases between. Germline V CDR1 and CDR2: LNHDA, SQIVND (reference sequence). This CDR3 spans 12 amino acids. The CDR3 nucleotides read TGTGCCAGTAGTTGGAGCGATCAGCCCCAGCATTTT. Amino acid sequence: CASSWSDQPQHF.

This clone was detected only a few times. V is TRBV5-6 and J is TRBJ1-1; possible D gene TRBD1, 6 bases. CDR1 is SGHDT, CDR2 YYEEEE, per germline. V was clipped by 7 bases and J by 2 bases, with 15 bases between them. There are 14 residues in the CDR3. CDR3 bases: TGTGCCAGCGGGGGCTTCCACGCTAACACTGAAGCTTTCTTT. It is translated as CASGGFHANTEAFF.

This rearrangement joins TRBV6-4 to TRBJ2-1; D not certain. This CDR3 has 14 residues. Per the germline V gene, CDR1 is MRHNA and CDR2 is SNTAGT. The ends were cut back, 10 bases at V and 2 bases at J, with 15 bases in the middle. DNA of the CDR3: TGTGCCACTAACCAGACTCTGGCCTACAATGAGCAGTTCTTC. This gives the protein CATNQTLAYNEQFF.